The clone carrying this T cell receptor beta chain was observed a few times. These data come from a study of neoadjuvant anti-PD-1 for oral cavity cancer. As for the study in general: Most patients had three to four biweekly doses of 3 mg/kg nivolumab before resection.

Time point given: after neoadjuvant nivolumab, at surgical resection. Sequenced by immunoSEQ multiplex PCR; TCRdb stores in-frame clones only, minus some. Of about 23,000 clones in the sample, less than 35% were seen once. Germline CDR1 and CDR2: WNHNN and SYGVQD (reference sequence). The CDR3 is 18 amino acids. V lost 7 bases and J lost 5; bases outside the gene matches: 17. This specimen was tumor tissue, taken after nivolumab (anti-PD-1) treatment. The V and J genes are TRBV10-1 and TRBJ2-2; 9 nucleotides line up with TRBD1. The TCR originated in a person between 40 and 85 years old with oral cavity squamous cell carcinoma. In DNA form, the CDR3 reads TGCGCCAGCAACCCGGGCGGTGGACAGGGGAGAGCTACCGGGGAGCTGTTTTTT. It is translated as CASNPGGGQGRATGELFF.